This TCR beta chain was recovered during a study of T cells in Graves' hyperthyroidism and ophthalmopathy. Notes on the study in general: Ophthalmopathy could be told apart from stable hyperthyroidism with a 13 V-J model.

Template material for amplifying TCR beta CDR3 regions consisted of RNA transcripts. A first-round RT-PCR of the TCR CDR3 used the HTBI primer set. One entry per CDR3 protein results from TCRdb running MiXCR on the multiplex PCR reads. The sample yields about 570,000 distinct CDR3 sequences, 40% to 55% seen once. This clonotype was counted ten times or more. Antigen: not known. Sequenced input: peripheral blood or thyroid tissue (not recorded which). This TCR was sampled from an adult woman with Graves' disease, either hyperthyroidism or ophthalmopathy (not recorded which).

In DNA, the CDR3 is TGTGCCAGCAGCCTTTCGTCGCGAGATCGGGAGACCCAGTACTTC. It translates to CASSLSSRDRETQYF. The chain combines TRBV3-1 with TRBJ2-5; no clear D gene. The germline V gene encodes CDR1 LGHDT and CDR2 YNNKEL (reference sequence). The CDR3 is 15 amino acids. V was trimmed by 4 bases and J by 5 bases, leaving 17 bases between them.